This T cell receptor (beta chain) comes out of a study of cytomegalovirus exposure and HLA in healthy donors. Study-wide results and caveats: Whilst most TCR sequences proved rare, a subset of public TCRs occurred across many donors. For cytomegalovirus status, the classifier reportedly gave diagnoses with high specificity and sensitivity.

The assay was immunoSEQ multiplex PCR, and TCRdb's table has in-frame clones only and misses some. The data hold about 240,000 clones, with approximately 83% observed a single time. This clone has a single count. Its antigen is undetermined. Trimming cost V 6 bases and J 3 bases; bases outside gene matches: 11. The germline V gene encodes CDR1 SGHAT and CDR2 FQDESV (reference sequence). The CDR3 covers 15 residues. The approximately 120-subject validation cohort, separate from the approximately 670-subject first cohort, included the donors. Input material: PBMCs. V gene TRBV11-1 combines with J gene TRBJ2-7; 7 positions match TRBD2. The TCR sequence derives from a woman in her twenties or thirties in good health and CMV-seropositive. The CDR3 bases are TGTGCCAGCAGTACTAGCCTGGGAGGGAACTACGAGCAGTACTTC. It encodes CASSTSLGGNYEQYF.